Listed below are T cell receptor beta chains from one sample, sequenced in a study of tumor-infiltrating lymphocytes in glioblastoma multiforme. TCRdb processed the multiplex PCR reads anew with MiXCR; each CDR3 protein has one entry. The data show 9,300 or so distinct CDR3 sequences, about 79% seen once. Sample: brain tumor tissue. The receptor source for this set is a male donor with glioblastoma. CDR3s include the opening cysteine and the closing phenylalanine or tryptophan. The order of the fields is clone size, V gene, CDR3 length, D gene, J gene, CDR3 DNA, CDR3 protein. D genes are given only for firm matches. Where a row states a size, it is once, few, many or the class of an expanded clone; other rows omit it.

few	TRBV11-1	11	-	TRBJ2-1	TGTGCCAGCAGTATCGGGACAGAGCAGTTCTTC	CASSIGTEQFF
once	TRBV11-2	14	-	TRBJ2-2	TGTGCCAGCAGCCCCGGGACTTATTCCGGGGAGCTGTTTTTT	CASSPGTYSGELFF
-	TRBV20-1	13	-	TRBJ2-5	TGCAGTGCTAGAGACATGTTTGGCGAGACCCAGTACTTC	CSARDMFGETQYF
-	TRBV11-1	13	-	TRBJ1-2	TGTGCCAGCAGCAAGAGGGAGCGTTATGGCTACACCTTC	CASSKRERYGYTF
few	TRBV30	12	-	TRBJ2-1	TGTGCCTGGAGTGTACGTGAGTTGGTGCAGTTCTTC	CAWSVRELVQFF
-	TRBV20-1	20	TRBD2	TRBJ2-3	TGCAGTGCTAGCCGCCCCGAACTAGCGGGAGGGCCAAGTAGTACAGATACGCAGTATTTT	CSASRPELAGGPSSTDTQYF
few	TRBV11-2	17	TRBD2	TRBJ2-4	TGTGCCAGCAGCTTGGGGACTAGCGGATTAGCCAAAAACATTCAGTACTTC	CASSLGTSGLAKNIQYF
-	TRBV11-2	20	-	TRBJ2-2	TGTGCCAACACCCCCTCATTCGGCCAAGGGCTAACGGTAAACACCGGGGAGCTGTATTTT	CANTPSFGQGLTVNTGELYF
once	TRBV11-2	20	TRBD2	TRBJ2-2	TGTGCCAGCATCCCCTCATTCGGCAAAGGGCTAGCGGTAAACACCTGGGAGCTGTTTTTT	CASIPSFGKGLAVNTWELFF
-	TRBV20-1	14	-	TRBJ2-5	TGCAGTGCCCGCGAGGGTAAGGGCCAAGAGACCCAGTACTTC	CSAREGKGQETQYF
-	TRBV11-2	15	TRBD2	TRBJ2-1	TGTGCCAGCAGCTTAGCGGCTAGCGGGATCAATGAGCAGTTCTTC	CASSLAASGINEQFF
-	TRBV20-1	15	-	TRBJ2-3	TGCAGTGCCCTACGTACAGTGACGATCCTTAATACGCAGTATTTT	CSALRTVTILNTQYF
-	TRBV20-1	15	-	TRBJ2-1	TGCAGTGCTAGAGGCCCCTTGGGGGGGGCAGGTGAGCAGTTCTTC	CSARGPLGGAGEQFF
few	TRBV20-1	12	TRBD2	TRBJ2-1	TGCAGTGGGTCAGCGGGAGTGGATGAGCAGTTCTTC	CSGSAGVDEQFF
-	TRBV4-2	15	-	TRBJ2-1	TGTGCCAGCAGCCGAGAACTGGCTAGCGAGATTAAGCGGTTCTTC	CASSRELASEIKRFF
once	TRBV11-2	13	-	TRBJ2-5	TGTGCCAGCAGCTTAGAACGACAAGAGACTCAGTACTTC	CASSLERQETQYF
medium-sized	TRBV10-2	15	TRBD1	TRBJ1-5	TGCGCCAGCAGACCCTTGGCGACAGGGGATCAGCCCCAGCATTTT	CASRPLATGDQPQHF
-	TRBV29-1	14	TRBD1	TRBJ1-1	TGCAGCGTTCCCGACAGGGGCGGGAACACTGAAGCTTTCTTT	CSVPDRGGNTEAFF
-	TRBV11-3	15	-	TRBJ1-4	TGTGCCAGCAGCCTCACAGGGAACCTTAATGAAAAACTGTTTTTT	CASSLTGNLNEKLFF
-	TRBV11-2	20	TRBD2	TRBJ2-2	TGTGCCAGCACCAACTCACTCGGCCAAGGGCTAGCGGTAAACACCGGGGAGCTGTTTTTT	CASTNSLGQGLAVNTGELFF
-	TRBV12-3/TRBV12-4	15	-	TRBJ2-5	TGTGCCAGCAATTTATTGAACAGATATCAAGAGACCCATTACTTC	CASNLLNRYQETHYF
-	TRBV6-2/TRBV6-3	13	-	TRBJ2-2	TGTGCCAGCAGCGACAGAGAGACCGGGGAGCTGTTTTTT	CASSDRETGELFF
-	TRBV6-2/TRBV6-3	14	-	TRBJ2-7	TGTGCCAGCGGTGGCCAACGGTCTGCCTACGAGCAGTACTTC	CASGGQRSAYEQYF
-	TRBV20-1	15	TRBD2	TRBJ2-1	TGCAATGCTACCGATCTAGCGGAAATATACAATGAGCAGTTCTTC	CNATDLAEIYNEQFF
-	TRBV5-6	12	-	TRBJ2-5	TGTGCCAGCAGCTTGGCCTGGGAGACCCAGTACTTC	CASSLAWETQYF
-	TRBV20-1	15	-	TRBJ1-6	TGCAGTGCTAGAGGGGGCTGTTCCGTGAATTCACCCCTCCACTTC	CSARGGCSVNSPLHF
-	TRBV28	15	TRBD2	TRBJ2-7	TGTGCCAGCACCGTGGCGGTAGCGGGAAGCTACGAGCAGTACTTC	CASTVAVAGSYEQYF
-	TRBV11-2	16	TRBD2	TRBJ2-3	TGTGCCAGCAGCTTAGGGCTAGCGGCCTCCACAGATACGCAGTATTTT	CASSLGLAASTDTQYF
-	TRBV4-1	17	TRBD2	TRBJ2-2	TGCGCCAGCAGCCCTGATTTTAGCGGGGGGCGCTTCGGGGAGCTGTTTTTT	CASSPDFSGGRFGELFF
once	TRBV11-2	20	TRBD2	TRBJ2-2	TGTGCCAGCACCCCTTCATTCGACCAATGGCTAGCGGTAAGCACCGGGGAGCTGTTTTTC	CASTPSFDQWLAVSTGELFF
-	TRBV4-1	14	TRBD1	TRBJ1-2	TGCGCCAGCAGCCAAAGGACAGGGTACGATGGCTACACCTTC	CASSQRTGYDGYTF
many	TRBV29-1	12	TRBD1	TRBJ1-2	TGCAGCTGCCGACAGGGAACAAATGGCTACACCTTC	CSCRQGTNGYTF
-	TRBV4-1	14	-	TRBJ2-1	TGCGCCAGCAGCCAAGAAAAGCCCTTTAATGAGCAGTTCTTC	CASSQEKPFNEQFF
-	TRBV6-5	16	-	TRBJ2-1	TGTGCCAGCAGGCTCAACTCCTTGAGCTCCTACAATGAGCAGTTCTTC	CASRLNSLSSYNEQFF
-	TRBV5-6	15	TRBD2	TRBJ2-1	TGTGCCAGCAGCAGATGGACTAGCGGGGTGAATGAGCAGTTCTTC	CASSRWTSGVNEQFF
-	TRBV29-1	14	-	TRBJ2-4	TGCAGCGTCTCTGGAGGGGTAGCCAAAAACATTCAGTACTTC	CSVSGGVAKNIQYF
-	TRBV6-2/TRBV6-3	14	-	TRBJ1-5	TGCGCCAGCAGTTACATGGACAGCAGTCAGTCCCAGCATTTT	CASSYMDSSQSQHF
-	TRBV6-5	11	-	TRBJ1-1	TGTGCCAGCGGAAGCTTCACTGAAGCTTTCTTT	CASGSFTEAFF
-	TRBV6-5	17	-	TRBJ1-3	TGTGCCAGCAGTTACTCGGTTTGGGGCCTCTCTGGAAACACCATATATTTT	CASSYSVWGLSGNTIYF
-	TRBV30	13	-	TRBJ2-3	TGTGCCTGGAATTGGGGGGGCACAGATACGCAGTATTTT	CAWNWGGTDTQYF
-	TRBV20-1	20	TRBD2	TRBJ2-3	TGCAGTGCTAGTAGCCCGGGACTGGCGGGAGGGCCGAGTAGCACAGATACGCAGTATTTT	CSASSPGLAGGPSSTDTQYF